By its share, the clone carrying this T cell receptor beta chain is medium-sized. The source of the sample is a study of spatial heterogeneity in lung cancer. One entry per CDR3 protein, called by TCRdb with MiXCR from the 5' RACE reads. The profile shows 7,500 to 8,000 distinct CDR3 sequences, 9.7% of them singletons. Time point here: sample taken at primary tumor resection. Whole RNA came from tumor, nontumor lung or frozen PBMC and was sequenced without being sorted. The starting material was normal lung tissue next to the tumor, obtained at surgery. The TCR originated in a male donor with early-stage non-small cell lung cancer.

The CDR3 DNA sequence: TGTGCCAGCAGCTTGGGGCAGACCTGGAATTCACCCCTCCACTTT. This gives the protein CASSLGQTWNSPLHF. This sequence joins TRBV5-6 and TRBJ1-6; D is ambiguous. The V gene's germline CDR1 is SGHDT and CDR2 YYEEEE. The germline V and J ends were trimmed by 0 bases and 7 bases, with 11 bases remaining between them. The CDR3 sequence is 15 residues long.